The subject of this entry is one TCR beta chain. TCRdb re-called the RT-PCR reads with MiXCR, one entry per CDR3 protein. This sample has about 160,000 distinct CDR3 sequences, with roughly 31% found just once. The CDR3 runs to 13 residues. Germline V gene sequence: CDR1 LGHNA, CDR2 YSLEER. The V end was cut by 0 bases, the J end by 5 bases, with 7 bases between. The data are from a study of patients and donors after allogeneic stem cell transplantation. V gene TRBV4-3 combines with J gene TRBJ2-5; maybe TRBD1 (6 bases). Sequencing was carried out using blood, either unsorted or a sorted T cell fraction (not recorded which). The source is a human donor who was either an allogeneic HSCT recipient or a stem cell or donor lymphocyte infusion donor (not recorded which). It is not recorded whose cells these are; they may come from a transplant donor. The DNA for the CDR3 is TGCGCCAGCAGCCAAGACAGGGGTGAGACCCAGTACTTC. This translates into CASSQDRGETQYF.